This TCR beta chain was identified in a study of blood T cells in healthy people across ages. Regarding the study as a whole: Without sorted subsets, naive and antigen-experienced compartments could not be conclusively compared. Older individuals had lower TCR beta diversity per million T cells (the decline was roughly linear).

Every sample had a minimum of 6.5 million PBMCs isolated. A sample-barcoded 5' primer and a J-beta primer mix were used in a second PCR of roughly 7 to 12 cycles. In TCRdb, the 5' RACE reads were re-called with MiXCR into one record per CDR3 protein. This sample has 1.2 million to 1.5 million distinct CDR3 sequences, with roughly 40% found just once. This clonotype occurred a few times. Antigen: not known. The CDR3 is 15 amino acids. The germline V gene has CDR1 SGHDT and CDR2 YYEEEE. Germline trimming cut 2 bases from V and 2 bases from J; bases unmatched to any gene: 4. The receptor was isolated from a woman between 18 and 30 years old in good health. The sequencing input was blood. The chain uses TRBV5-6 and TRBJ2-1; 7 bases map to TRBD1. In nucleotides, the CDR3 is TGTGCCAGCAGCTTTGACAGGGTTCCCTACAATGAGCAGTTCTTC. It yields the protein CASSFDRVPYNEQFF.